The 21 T cell receptor beta chains given below trace back to one sample, sequenced in a study of blood T cell repertoires in COVID-19. Here immunoSEQ multiplex PCR was the method, and the copy in TCRdb shows in-frame clones only, minus some. Among 50,000 to 70,000 clones listed, 84% were seen once. Sequencing was done on a sample of peripheral blood. Source of these receptors: a woman aged 55-70 years with acute or convalescent COVID-19.

This chain joins TRBV5-5 and TRBJ1-1; 7 nucleotides line up with TRBD1. CDR3 length: 15 amino acids. The J segment lost 4 bases and the V segment lost 4 bases, leaving 10 bases of the junction unmatched. The germline CDR1 and CDR2 sequences are SGHKS and YYEKEE (reference sequence). In nucleotides, the CDR3 is TGTGCCAGCAGCAGCCGACAGGGAAGTAGCACTGAAGCTTTCTTT. Protein product: CASSSRQGSSTEAFF.

This clone was detected only once. The CDR3 DNA sequence: TGTGCCAGCAGTTTAGCGCCTGGCGGCTACACCTTC. This translates into CASSLAPGGYTF. The V call is TRBV12-3 or TRBV12-4, the J call TRBJ1-2; D not certain. The CDR3 has 12 residues. V gave up 0 bases and J gave up 8 bases, with 7 bases separating them.

The chain carries TRBV6-5 and TRBJ1-6; 7 positions agree with TRBD1. Unmatched junction bases numbered 8, after V lost 10 bases and J lost 8 bases. The CDR3 contains 13 residues. Per germline, CDR1 MNHEY and CDR2 SVGAGI. CDR3 loop: CATKQGLYSPLHF. CDR3 DNA sequence: TGTGCCACCAAACAGGGGTTATATTCACCCCTCCACTTT.

The chain combines TRBV11-2 with TRBJ1-1; D not resolved. This CDR3 is built from 13 residues. Trimming shortened V by 0 bases and J by 1 base, and 3 bases separated the two germline ends. Germline CDR1 and CDR2: SGHAT and FQNNGV. The CDR3, as DNA: TGTGCCAGCAGCTTAGATCGGAACACTGAAGCTTTCTTT. It yields the protein CASSLDRNTEAFF.

The rearrangement uses TRBV12-5 and TRBJ1-6, with a weak D call TRBD1 (5 bases). Germline V lookup: CDR1 LGHNT, CDR2 FRNRAP. The V and J ends lost 0 bases and 0 bases respectively, with 21 bases between them. CDR3 size: 21 residues. CDR3 sequence reads: CASGLVMGLKNLSSYNSPLHF. In nucleotides, the CDR3 is TGTGCTAGTGGTTTGGTAATGGGACTGAAAAACCTGAGCTCCTATAATTCACCCCTCCACTTT. Full variable domain (outside the CDR3, taken from reference TRBV12-5 and TRBJ1-6): DARVTQTPRHKVTEMGQEVTMRCQPILGHNTVFWYRQTMMQGLELLAYFRNRAPLDDSGMPKDRFSAEMPDATLATLKIQPSEPRDSAVYFCASGLVMGLKNLSSYNSPLHFGNGTRLTVT.

This clone was counted a single time. This chain uses TRBV19 with TRBJ1-2; 9 bases agree with TRBD1. Germline assignment: CDR1 LNHDA and CDR2 SQIVND (reference sequence). Trimming at V came to 4 bases and at J to 3 bases, leaving 6 bases not matched to a gene. The CDR3 has 15 amino acids. CDR3 protein: CASSSGQGTYYGYTF. The CDR3 nucleotides read TGTGCCAGTAGTAGCGGACAGGGGACTTACTATGGCTACACCTTC.

J is TRBJ1-5 and V is TRBV7-8; D not resolved. Germline values: CDR1 SGHVS, CDR2 FQNEAQ. This CDR3 comprises 15 residues. Trimming shortened V by 2 bases and J by 5 bases, and 13 bases separated the two germline ends. The CDR3 coding sequence is TGTGCCAGCAGCTTACGGGATCGGAGAGATCAGCCCCAGCATTTT. Protein sequence: CASSLRDRRDQPQHF.

V is TRBV19 and J is TRBJ2-1; D is unresolved. This CDR3 spans 12 amino acids. Germline loops: CDR1 LNHDA, CDR2 SQIVND (reference sequence). V was clipped by 4 bases and J by 7 bases, with 8 bases between them. The CDR3 coding sequence is TGTGCCAGTAGTACGTTTCCTAATGAGCAGTTCTTC. As protein: CASSTFPNEQFF.

The rearrangement uses TRBV11-1 and TRBJ1-2; a weak D match, TRBD1 (6 bases). The CDR3 is made up of 13 amino acids. The ends were cut back, 5 bases at V and 2 bases at J, with 9 bases in the middle. Germline V gene data show CDR1 as SGHAT and CDR2 as FQDESV (reference sequence). The chain's CDR3 is CASSETGNYGYTF. For the CDR3, the DNA is TGTGCCAGCAGCGAAACAGGGAACTATGGCTACACCTTC.

The chain uses TRBV19 and TRBJ1-6; D not certain. The ends were cut back, 3 bases at V and 9 bases at J, with 12 bases in the middle. Germline CDR1 reads LNHDA; CDR2 reads SQIVND (reference sequence). This CDR3 is built from 14 residues. CDR3 coding DNA: TGTGCCAGTAGTATCGGCCAGGTTACTTCACCCCTCCACTTT. This gives the protein CASSIGQVTSPLHF.

The chain combines TRBV3-1 (or the pseudogene TRBV3-2) with TRBJ2-7, with 7 bases matching TRBD1. The CDR3 contains 16 residues. The germline CDR1 and CDR2 sequences are LGHDT and YNNKEL (reference sequence). The V and J ends lost 3 bases and 3 bases, in that order; junction bases with no gene match: 11. The CDR3 is CASSQPGGRGNYEQYF. The CDR3 nucleotides read TGTGCCAGCAGCCAGCCCGGTGGCAGGGGGAACTACGAGCAGTACTTC.

V and J are TRBV5-1 and TRBJ1-6, with D uncertain. The CDR3 has 16 residues. Germline values: CDR1 SGHRS, CDR2 YFSETQ. The V gene lost 0 bases and the J gene lost 1 base, with 8 bases spanning the gap. Here the CDR3 reads CASSLAAGSYNSPLHF. The DNA for the CDR3 is TGCGCCAGCAGCTTGGCCGCCGGTTCCTATAATTCACCCCTCCACTTT. Together with reference TRBV5-1 and TRBJ1-6, the CDR3 gives the full variable domain: KAGVTQTPRYLIKTRGQQVTLSCSPISGHRSVSWYQQTPGQGLQFLFEYFSETQRNKGNFPGRFSGRQFSNSRSEMNVSTLELGDSALYLCASSLAAGSYNSPLHFGNGTRLTVT.

V usage is TRBV19 and J usage is TRBJ1-1; 9 nucleotides align to TRBD1. After removal of 6 bases from V and 3 bases from J, the junction contained 8 bases not matched to a gene. Germline CDR1 and CDR2: LNHDA and SQIVND (reference sequence). The CDR3 runs 15 residues. The CDR3 protein is CASRDRGVGDTEAFF. The CDR3 DNA is TGTGCCAGTAGGGACAGGGGAGTAGGGGACACTGAAGCTTTCTTT.

The gene calls are TRBV6-1 and TRBJ2-7; tentative D call: TRBD1 (7 bases). Germline CDR1 reads MNHNS; CDR2 reads SASEGT. Trimming left V 5 bases short and J 5 bases short, with 16 bases between. This CDR3 has 14 amino acids. The DNA for the CDR3 is TGTGCCAGCAGTCGCCTCGCAGGGGGGAACGAGCAGTACTTC. Its protein is CASSRLAGGNEQYF.

CDR3 coding DNA: TGTGCCAGCAGTTGGTCAGGGGGGATCGGCTACACCTTC. This translates into CASSWSGGIGYTF. This chain connects TRBV27 to TRBJ1-2, with TRBD1 matching 7 bases. Germline assignment: CDR1 MNHEY and CDR2 SMNVEV (reference sequence). The ends lost 4 bases at V and 8 bases at J; junction bases unmatched: 7. The CDR3 contains 13 residues.

The rearrangement joins TRBV3-1 (or the pseudogene TRBV3-2) to TRBJ2-7; a weak D match, TRBD2 (5 bases). Germline V gene data show CDR1 as LGHDT and CDR2 as YNNKEL (reference sequence). This CDR3 spans 15 amino acids. Between the trimmed V and J ends, which lost 0 bases and 0 bases, there was a span of 9 bases. CDR3 sequence: CASSQDRRVSYEQYF. CDR3 sequence (DNA): TGTGCCAGCAGCCAAGACCGGCGGGTCTCCTACGAGCAGTACTTC.

This rearrangement joins TRBV19 to TRBJ1-1; the D is unclear. V shed 4 bases and J shed 3 bases, with 9 bases lying between them. Germline V gene lookup returns CDR1 LNHDA and CDR2 SQIVND (reference sequence). The length of the CDR3 is 13 residues. CDR3 sequence: CASSNGVDTEAFF. The CDR3 DNA sequence: TGTGCCAGTAGTAACGGGGTCGACACTGAAGCTTTCTTT.

V usage is TRBV9 and J usage is TRBJ1-5; no clear D. The CDR3 runs to 13 residues. In germline, CDR1 is SGDLS, CDR2 YYNGEE. The V end was cut by 2 bases, the J end by 6 bases, with 9 bases between. The CDR3 here is CASSVHSGQPQHF. As DNA, the CDR3 is TGTGCCAGCAGCGTGCACAGTGGTCAGCCCCAGCATTTT.

V is TRBV7-2 and J is TRBJ1-1, with TRBD1 matching 7 bases. CDR3 length: 15 residues. V lost 3 bases and J lost 4; bases outside the gene matches: 8. In germline, CDR1 is SGHTA, CDR2 FQGNSA. The chain's CDR3 is CASSLRQGGLTEAFF. DNA of the CDR3: TGTGCCAGCAGCTTGAGACAGGGCGGACTCACTGAAGCTTTCTTT.

The chain recombines TRBV9 with TRBJ2-3; maybe TRBD2 (5 bases). The CDR3 is 15 residues long. The V end lost 0 bases, the J end lost 1 base, and 9 bases lay between the germline ends. The germline gives CDR1 SGDLS, CDR2 YYNGEE. In DNA form, the CDR3 reads TGTGCCAGCAGCGTAGCGGGGATCGGCACAGATACGCAGTATTTT. Translated: CASSVAGIGTDTQYF.

DNA for the CDR3: TGTGCCAGCAGCTTCACCCGACAGGCTAACTATGGCTACACCTTC. This sequence encodes CASSFTRQANYGYTF. V and J are TRBV5-5 and TRBJ1-2; the D gene is possibly TRBD1 (6 bases). The CDR3 spans 15 residues. Trimming removed 2 bases at V and 0 bases at J, with 11 bases between. The germline V gene encodes CDR1 SGHKS and CDR2 YYEKEE (reference sequence).